This passage covers 10 T cell receptor beta chains from one sample sequenced in a study of T cell responses to AZD1222 COVID-19 vaccine. TCRdb's copy holds only in-frame clones and misses some; the assay was immunoSEQ multiplex PCR. The table lists about 93,000 clones, just under 90% of them singletons. The sample here was peripheral blood, taken on day 0 of MenACWY control vaccination. These receptor sequences come from an adult in good health.

The rearrangement joins TRBV6-5 to TRBJ2-7; 10 bases align to TRBD1. CDR3 length: 15 residues. The junction had 10 bases not matched to a gene; V was cut back by 6 bases and J by 5 bases. Per the germline V gene, CDR1 is MNHEY and CDR2 is SVGAGI. CDR3 region: CASRVGQGGTDEQYF. The CDR3 nucleotides are TGTGCCAGCAGGGTTGGACAGGGGGGAACGGACGAGCAGTACTTC.

This clone was counted only a few times. V gene TRBV10-1 combines with J gene TRBJ1-1; D gene unclear. V was clipped by 0 bases and J by 11 bases, with 13 bases between them. The germline gives CDR1 WNHNN, CDR2 SYGVQD (reference sequence). This CDR3 has 13 amino acids. The CDR3 sequence: CASSESFDRTAFF. CDR3 DNA sequence: TGCGCCAGCAGTGAGTCTTTCGACCGGACGGCTTTCTTT.

This chain joins TRBV27 and TRBJ2-1; 13 bases agree with TRBD2. The germline V gene has CDR1 MNHEY and CDR2 SMNVEV (reference sequence). V was clipped by 6 bases and J by 4 bases; unmatched bases: 0. CDR3 length: 14 residues. The CDR3 sequence is CASRGLAGYNEQFF. As DNA, the CDR3 is TGTGCCAGCAGGGGACTAGCGGGGTACAATGAGCAGTTCTTC.

CDR3 DNA sequence: TGCGCCAGCAGCCAGGGACTAGCGGGGCCTTTTTACGAGCAGTACTTC. This gives the protein CASSQGLAGPFYEQYF. The genes are TRBV4-1 and TRBJ2-7; TRBD2 agrees at 13 bases. CDR1 and CDR2 from the germline V gene are MGHRA and YSYEKL. Losses at the gene ends were 3 bases for V and 4 bases for J; bases not matched to a gene: 6. This CDR3 has 16 residues.

The V and J genes are TRBV7-9 and TRBJ1-1; 8 bases align to TRBD1. With 5 bases clipped from V and 3 bases from J, the junction kept 11 bases outside the gene matches. The CDR3 loop spans 16 amino acids. Looked up from germline, CDR1 is SEHNR and CDR2 is FQNEAQ (reference sequence). Here the CDR3 DNA reads TGTGCCAGCAGCCGATACCTAACAGGGGGAGACACTGAAGCTTTCTTT. Residues: CASSRYLTGGDTEAFF.

Of note for this clone: A read error may account for a junction end that differs from germline. The chain couples TRBV12-3 or TRBV12-4 to TRBJ1-2; D gene uncertain. There are 13 residues in the CDR3. The CDR3 region has the DNA TGTGCCAGCGGTTTCGGCGCTAACTATGGCTACACCTTC. It specifies CASGFGANYGYTF.

In nucleotides, the CDR3 is TGTGCCAGCAGCAAAGAAAGGGCTAGTGTCGAGCAGTACTTC. Translation gives CASSKERASVEQYF. The rearrangement joins TRBV2 to TRBJ2-7; D is ambiguous. This CDR3 has 14 residues. Trimming stripped 6 bases from V and 6 bases from J, with 18 bases between. Germline assignment: CDR1 SNHLY and CDR2 FYNNEI.

This sequence joins TRBV5-1 and TRBJ1-6, with 7 bases lining up with TRBD1. The junction had 6 bases not matched to a gene; V was cut back by 4 bases and J by 8 bases. CDR1 and CDR2 (germline): SGHRS, YFSETQ. The CDR3 is made up of 14 amino acids. The CDR3 DNA sequence: TGCGCCAGCAGCAGACAGGGCGGGGATTCACCCCTCCACTTT. Protein: CASSRQGGDSPLHF.

V and J are TRBV6-4 and TRBJ1-5, with a possible D match to TRBD1 (6 bases). CDR3 size: 19 residues. Trimming pared 4 bases from V and 0 bases from J, leaving 22 bases between. Germline CDR1 reads MRHNA; CDR2 reads SNTAGT. CDR3 region: CASSGFRTVRGYSNQPQHF. DNA of the CDR3: TGTGCCAGCAGTGGCTTCAGGACAGTGAGGGGGTATAGCAATCAGCCCCAGCATTTT.

The chain employs TRBV6-5 and TRBJ2-5; 8 positions agree with TRBD1. Unmatched junction bases numbered 6, after V lost 6 bases and J lost 3 bases. Per the germline V gene, CDR1 is MNHEY and CDR2 is SVGAGI. The CDR3 length is 14 residues. Here the CDR3 reads CASSWGQVKETQYF. In DNA form, the CDR3 reads TGTGCCAGCAGCTGGGGACAGGTCAAAGAGACCCAGTACTTC.